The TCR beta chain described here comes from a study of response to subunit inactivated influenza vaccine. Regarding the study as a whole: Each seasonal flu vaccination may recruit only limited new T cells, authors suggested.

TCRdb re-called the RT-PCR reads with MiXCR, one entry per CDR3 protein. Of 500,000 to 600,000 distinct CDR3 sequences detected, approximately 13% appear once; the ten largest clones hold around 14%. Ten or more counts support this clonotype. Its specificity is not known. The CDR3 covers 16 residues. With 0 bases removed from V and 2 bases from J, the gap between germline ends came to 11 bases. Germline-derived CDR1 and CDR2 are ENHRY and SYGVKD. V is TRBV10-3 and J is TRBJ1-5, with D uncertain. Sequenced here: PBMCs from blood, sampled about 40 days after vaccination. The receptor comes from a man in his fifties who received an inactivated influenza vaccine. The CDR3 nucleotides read TGTGCCATCAGTGAGTCTGAGGGAGGAGGCAATCAGCCCCAGCATTTT. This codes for CAISESEGGGNQPQHF.